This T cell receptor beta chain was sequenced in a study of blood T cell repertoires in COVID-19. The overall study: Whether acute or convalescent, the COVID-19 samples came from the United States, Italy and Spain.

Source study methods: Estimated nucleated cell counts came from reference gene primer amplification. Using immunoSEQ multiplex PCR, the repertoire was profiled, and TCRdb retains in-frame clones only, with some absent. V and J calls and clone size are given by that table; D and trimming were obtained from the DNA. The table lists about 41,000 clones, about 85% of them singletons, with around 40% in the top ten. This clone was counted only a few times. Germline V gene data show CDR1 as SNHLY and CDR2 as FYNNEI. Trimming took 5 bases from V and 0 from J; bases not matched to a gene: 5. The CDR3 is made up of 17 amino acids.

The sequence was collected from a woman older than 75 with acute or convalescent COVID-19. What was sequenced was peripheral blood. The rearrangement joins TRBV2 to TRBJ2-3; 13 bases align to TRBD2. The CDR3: CASSRWTSGGSTDTQYF. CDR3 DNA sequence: TGTGCCAGCAGTCGTTGGACTAGCGGGGGTAGCACAGATACGCAGTATTTT.